The rows below give T cell receptor beta chains drawn from one sample of a study of T-cell memory formation after mild COVID-19. TCRdb reprocessed the 5' RACE reads with MiXCR, giving one entry per CDR3 protein. The sample holds about 440,000 distinct CDR3 sequences, around 20% seen once. The sequenced sample consisted of PBMCs or a T cell subset sorted from them (not recorded which). The source is an adult woman who had mild COVID-19 (a few samples of this study predate the infection). Cell type and time point are not known. Both conserved end residues are part of each CDR3.

V gene: TRBV12-3/TRBV12-4
J gene: TRBJ2-1
CDR3 protein: CASSLSASGGFGYNEQFF

V gene: TRBV7-2
J gene: TRBJ2-7
CDR3 protein: CASSLAGGSSYEQYF

V gene: TRBV4-3
J gene: TRBJ2-3
CDR3 protein: CASSQVGSSTDTQYF

V gene: TRBV19
J gene: TRBJ1-1
CDR3 protein: CASSMGRESTEAFF

V gene: TRBV29-1
J gene: TRBJ1-1
CDR3 protein: CSVDRDRANTEAFF

V gene: TRBV9
J gene: TRBJ1-3
CDR3 protein: CASSVAGPGNTIYF

V gene: TRBV4-3
J gene: TRBJ2-6
CDR3 protein: CASSQDRGQGSIGANVLTF

V gene: TRBV5-1
J gene: TRBJ2-1
CDR3 protein: CASSLPGLAGGFEQFF

V gene: TRBV5-1
J gene: TRBJ2-7
CDR3 protein: CASSWDGGSEQYF

V gene: TRBV6-1
J gene: TRBJ2-2
CDR3 protein: CASRSDRTNTGELFF

V gene: TRBV5-1
J gene: TRBJ1-1
CDR3 protein: CASSRTLNTEALF

V gene: TRBV5-1
J gene: TRBJ2-1
CDR3 protein: CASRLSGASGDNEQFF

V gene: TRBV6-1
J gene: TRBJ1-1
CDR3 protein: CASRVNTGQGAIEAFF

V gene: TRBV5-1
J gene: TRBJ2-4
CDR3 protein: CASSWEVGVENIQYF

V gene: TRBV20-1
J gene: TRBJ2-2
CDR3 protein: CSARASGTNTGELFF

V gene: TRBV18
J gene: TRBJ2-3
CDR3 protein: CASSPPGLAGGMDTQYF

V gene: TRBV12-3/TRBV12-4
J gene: TRBJ1-4
CDR3 protein: CASSLGPSENEKLFF

V gene: TRBV4-1
J gene: TRBJ2-1
CDR3 protein: CASSRESGAGVIGNEQFF

V gene: TRBV27
J gene: TRBJ1-5
CDR3 protein: CASSLAGPRQPQHF

V gene: TRBV7-7
J gene: TRBJ2-2
CDR3 protein: CASSPLGTGATGELFF

V gene: TRBV6-1
J gene: TRBJ1-2
CDR3 protein: CASSEVAGAYGYTF

V gene: TRBV6-5
J gene: TRBJ2-1
CDR3 protein: CATQRGRVNNEQFF

V gene: TRBV20-1
J gene: TRBJ2-3
CDR3 protein: CRAHRTDTQYF

V gene: TRBV20-1
J gene: TRBJ2-5
CDR3 protein: CSARGPQKVAQYF

V gene: TRBV24-1
J gene: TRBJ2-7
CDR3 protein: CATSDIDYEQYF

V gene: TRBV25-1
J gene: TRBJ1-1
CDR3 protein: CASSDRRETEAFF

V gene: TRBV29-1
J gene: TRBJ1-1
CDR3 protein: CSVNRGDEAFF

V gene: TRBV4-2
J gene: TRBJ1-6
CDR3 protein: CASSQDKLTGNSPLHF

V gene: TRBV9
J gene: TRBJ2-7
CDR3 protein: CASSVDSGPYEQYF

V gene: TRBV7-9
J gene: TRBJ2-7
CDR3 protein: CASTTSGSDYEQYF

V gene: TRBV29-1
J gene: TRBJ2-7
CDR3 protein: CSVTGTNSPGEQYF

V gene: TRBV7-6
J gene: TRBJ2-7
CDR3 protein: CASSLGADTVFEQYF

V gene: TRBV24-1
J gene: TRBJ1-1
CDR3 protein: CATSSRPPNTEAFF

V gene: TRBV7-3
J gene: TRBJ2-2
CDR3 protein: CASSPEWGWNTGELFF

V gene: TRBV15
J gene: TRBJ1-1
CDR3 protein: CATSRAQPNTEAFF

V gene: TRBV6-1
J gene: TRBJ1-2
CDR3 protein: CASSESLRTEGGYTF

V gene: TRBV18
J gene: TRBJ1-1
CDR3 protein: CASSLSQWRNTEAFF

V gene: TRBV9
J gene: TRBJ1-1
CDR3 protein: CASSVEGGTEAFF

V gene: TRBV7-9
J gene: TRBJ2-7
CDR3 protein: CASSLSSGTETYEQYF

V gene: TRBV7-2
J gene: TRBJ1-1
CDR3 protein: CASSLQRTNTEAFF

V gene: TRBV5-1
J gene: TRBJ2-1
CDR3 protein: CASSPGSGGYYNEQFF

V gene: TRBV7-2
J gene: TRBJ2-5
CDR3 protein: CASSFSGGGETQYF

V gene: TRBV20-1
J gene: TRBJ1-6
CDR3 protein: CSARTGGEVNSPLHF

V gene: TRBV4-1
J gene: TRBJ2-3
CDR3 protein: CASSQDTRRTDTQYF

V gene: TRBV15
J gene: TRBJ2-3
CDR3 protein: CATSWRRGGDTQYF

V gene: TRBV15
J gene: TRBJ1-4
CDR3 protein: CATSRDPAAVRNEKLFF

V gene: TRBV7-9
J gene: TRBJ1-1
CDR3 protein: CASSSPQGPNTEAFF

V gene: TRBV12-3/TRBV12-4
J gene: TRBJ2-1
CDR3 protein: CASSSEMYNEQFF

V gene: TRBV29-1
J gene: TRBJ1-2
CDR3 protein: CSVDYGANYGYTF

V gene: TRBV18
J gene: TRBJ1-6
CDR3 protein: CASSPPGQGSHSPLHF

V gene: TRBV20-1
J gene: TRBJ2-5
CDR3 protein: CSALFRQETQYF

V gene: TRBV6-2/TRBV6-3
J gene: TRBJ2-1
CDR3 protein: CASSHPGQGFEQFF

V gene: TRBV24-1
J gene: TRBJ1-2
CDR3 protein: CATSDWTGKNGYTF

V gene: TRBV5-1
J gene: TRBJ2-7
CDR3 protein: CASSSDSTYEQYF

V gene: TRBV30
J gene: TRBJ2-3
CDR3 protein: CAWSETRSTDTQYF

V gene: TRBV24-1
J gene: TRBJ2-1
CDR3 protein: CATSEFGTRPEQFF

V gene: TRBV7-3
J gene: TRBJ2-7
CDR3 protein: CASSPGTSGSRQQYF

V gene: TRBV7-3
J gene: TRBJ2-1
CDR3 protein: CASSLVAGGPHNEQFF

V gene: TRBV15
J gene: TRBJ2-1
CDR3 protein: CATSRGGSGTHSRQFF